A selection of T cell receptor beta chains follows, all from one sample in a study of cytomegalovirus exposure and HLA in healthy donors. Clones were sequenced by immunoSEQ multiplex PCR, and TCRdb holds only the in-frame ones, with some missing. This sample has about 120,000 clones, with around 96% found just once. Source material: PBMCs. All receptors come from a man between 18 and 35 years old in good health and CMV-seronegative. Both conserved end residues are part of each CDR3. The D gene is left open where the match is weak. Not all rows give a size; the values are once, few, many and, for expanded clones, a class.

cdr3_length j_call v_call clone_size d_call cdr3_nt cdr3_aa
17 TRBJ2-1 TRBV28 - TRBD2 TGTGCCAGCAGTTTGTCCTCGGGGGGTAGCTCCTACAATGAGCAGTTCTTC CASSLSSGGSSYNEQFF
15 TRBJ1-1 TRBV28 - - TGTGCCAGCAGACACGTAAGAATGATGAACACTGAAGCTTTCTTT CASRHVRMMNTEAFF
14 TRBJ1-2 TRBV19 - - TGTGCCAGTAGTATAGGGGCAGCAAACTATGGCTACACCTTC CASSIGAANYGYTF
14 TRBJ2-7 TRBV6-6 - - TGTGCCAGCAACGAGGACAACCTCCTAGGCGAGCAGTACTTC CASNEDNLLGEQYF
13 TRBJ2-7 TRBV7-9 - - TGTGCCAGCAGCTTAGGGGCCAGCTACGAGCAGTACTTC CASSLGASYEQYF
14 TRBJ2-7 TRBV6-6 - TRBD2 TGTGCCAGCAGTTCGGGACTAGCGTTTTACGCGCAGTACTTC CASSSGLAFYAQYF
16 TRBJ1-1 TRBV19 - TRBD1 TGTGCCAGTAGTACTCGACAGGGATCGGGGGACACTGAAGCTTTCTTT CASSTRQGSGDTEAFF
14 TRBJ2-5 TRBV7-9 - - TGTGCCAGCAGCCTAGACTGGGCCCGGGAGACCCAGTACTTC CASSLDWARETQYF
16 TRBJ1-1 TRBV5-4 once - TGTGCCAGCAGCCCTCCCTGGGGGCAGGGTAACACTGAAGCTTTCTTT CASSPPWGQGNTEAFF
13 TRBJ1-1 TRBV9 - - TGTGCCAGCAGCGCCCTCTATGACACTGAAGCTTTCTTT CASSALYDTEAFF
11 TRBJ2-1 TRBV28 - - TGTGCCAGCAGTAGGCACCGGGGGTTTTTCTTC CASSRHRGFFF
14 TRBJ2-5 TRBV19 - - TGTGCCAGTAGTATGAGAGGAGGGCAAGAGACCCAGTACTTC CASSMRGGQETQYF
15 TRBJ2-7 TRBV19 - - TGTGCCAGTAGTATGGGCAGGGGTGCGTCCTACGAGCAGTACTTC CASSMGRGASYEQYF
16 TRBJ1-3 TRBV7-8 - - TGTGCCAGCAGCTTAGTTTTCGGGGTCTCTGGAAACACCATATATTTT CASSLVFGVSGNTIYF
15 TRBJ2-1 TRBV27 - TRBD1 TGTGCCAGCAGCACGGACAGGCGTGGATACAATGAGCAGTTCTTC CASSTDRRGYNEQFF
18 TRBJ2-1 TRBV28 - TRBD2 TGTGCCAGCAGTTCCCCGGGACTAGCGGGAGGCTCCTACAATGAGCAGTTCTTC CASSSPGLAGGSYNEQFF
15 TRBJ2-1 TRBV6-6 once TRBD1 TGTGCCAGCAGTTTGGACAGGGGAATCGTGGATGAGCAGTTCTTC CASSLDRGIVDEQFF
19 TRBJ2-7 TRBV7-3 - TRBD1 TGTGCCAGCACCCCCTCCCGGACAGGGGGTTCGGGGGGGACCTACGAGCAGTACTTC CASTPSRTGGSGGTYEQYF
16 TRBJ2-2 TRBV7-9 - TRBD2 TGTGCCAGCAGGAGAATTAGCGGGAGTGTCTCCGGGGAGCTGTTTTTT CASRRISGSVSGELFF
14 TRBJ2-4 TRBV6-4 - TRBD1 TGTGCCAGCAGTGAGACAGGGGATCGGGGCATTCAGTACTTC CASSETGDRGIQYF
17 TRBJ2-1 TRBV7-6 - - TGTGCCAGCAGCTCAGGTGCAAGCGCACTAGGGAACAATGAGCAGTTCTTC CASSSGASALGNNEQFF
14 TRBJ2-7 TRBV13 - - TGTGCCAGCAGCTTAGACAGGGCCTCCTACGAGCAGTACTTC CASSLDRASYEQYF
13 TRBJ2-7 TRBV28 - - TGTGCCAGCAGTTCTCGACGGAGGTACGAGCAGTACTTC CASSSRRRYEQYF
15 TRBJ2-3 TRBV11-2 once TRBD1 TGTGCCAGCAGCTCCGGGACAGGGGGTAAGGATACGCAGTATTTT CASSSGTGGKDTQYF
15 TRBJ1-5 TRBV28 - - TGTGCCAGCAGACCAACAGGGAGGGGAAATCAGCCCCAGCATTTT CASRPTGRGNQPQHF
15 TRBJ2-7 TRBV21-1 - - TGTGCCAGCAGGTCGCGACAGAAAATAACCTACGAGCAGTACTTC CASRSRQKITYEQYF
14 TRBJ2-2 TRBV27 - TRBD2 TGTGCCAGCAGTTTAGGCGGGAGCACCGGGGAGCTGTTTTTT CASSLGGSTGELFF
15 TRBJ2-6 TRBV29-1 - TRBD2 TGCAGCGTTCCCGGACTAGTGACTGGGGCCAACGTCCTGACTTTC CSVPGLVTGANVLTF
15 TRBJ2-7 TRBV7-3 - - TGTGCCAGCAGCTTAGAGGGCAGCCAGTCCTACGAGCAGTACTTC CASSLEGSQSYEQYF
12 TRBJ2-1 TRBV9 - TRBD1 TGTGCCAGCAGCCCAACGGACAGGGAGCAGTTCTTC CASSPTDREQFF
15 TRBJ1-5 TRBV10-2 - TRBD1 TGCGCCAGCAGTGAGAGGACAGGGGGCAGCCAGCCCCAGCATTTT CASSERTGGSQPQHF